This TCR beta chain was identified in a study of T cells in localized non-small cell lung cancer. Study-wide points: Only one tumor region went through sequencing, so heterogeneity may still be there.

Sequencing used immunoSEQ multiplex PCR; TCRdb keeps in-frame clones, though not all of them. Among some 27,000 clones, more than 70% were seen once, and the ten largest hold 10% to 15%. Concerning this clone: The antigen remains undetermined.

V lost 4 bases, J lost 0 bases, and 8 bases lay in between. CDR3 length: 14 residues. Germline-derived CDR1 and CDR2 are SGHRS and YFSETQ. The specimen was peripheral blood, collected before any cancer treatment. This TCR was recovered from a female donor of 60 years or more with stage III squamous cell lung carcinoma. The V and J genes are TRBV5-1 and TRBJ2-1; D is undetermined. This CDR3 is CASSPDGSYNEQFF. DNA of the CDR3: TGCGCCAGCAGCCCCGATGGCTCCTACAATGAGCAGTTCTTC.